This T cell receptor (beta chain) was recovered during a study of cytomegalovirus exposure and HLA in healthy donors. This PCR relied on a set of 60 Vbeta primers and 13 Jbeta primers. Clones were sequenced by immunoSEQ multiplex PCR, and TCRdb holds only the in-frame ones, with some missing. The repertoire consists of under 95,000 clones, with 76% occurring once and the leading ten covering approximately 5.3%. CDR3 length equals 16 residues. J lost 3 bases, V lost 6 bases, and 10 bases had no gene match. Germline V gives CDR1 MRHNA, CDR2 SNTAGT. The chain combines TRBV6-4 with TRBJ2-2, with TRBD1 identical over 7 bases. The receptor was derived from a man in his thirties or forties in good health and CMV-seropositive. Input material: PBMCs. As DNA, the CDR3 is TGTGCCAGCAGGTCTCCGAGACAGGGCTACACCGGGGAGCTGTTTTTT. It yields the protein CASRSPRQGYTGELFF.